This T cell receptor beta chain was sequenced in a study of T cell changes during pregnancy in multiple sclerosis. This clone appeared a single time. The germline CDR1 and CDR2 sequences are SEHNR and FQNEAQ (reference sequence). Trimming at V came to 5 bases and at J to 5 bases, leaving 6 bases not matched to a gene. The CDR3 has 16 residues. Assay used: immunoSEQ multiplex PCR; TCRdb lists only in-frame clones, some missing. The table lists around 95,000 clones, 94% of them singletons. The TCR originated in a female donor in good health, enrolled as a control in a pregnancy study. This chain links TRBV7-9 with TRBJ2-3; 14 nucleotides match TRBD2. The specimen comprised peripheral blood, sampled after pregnancy. Here the CDR3 reads CASSTGLAGAGDTQYF. The CDR3 DNA reads TGTGCCAGCAGCACGGGACTAGCGGGAGCGGGAGATACGCAGTATTTT.